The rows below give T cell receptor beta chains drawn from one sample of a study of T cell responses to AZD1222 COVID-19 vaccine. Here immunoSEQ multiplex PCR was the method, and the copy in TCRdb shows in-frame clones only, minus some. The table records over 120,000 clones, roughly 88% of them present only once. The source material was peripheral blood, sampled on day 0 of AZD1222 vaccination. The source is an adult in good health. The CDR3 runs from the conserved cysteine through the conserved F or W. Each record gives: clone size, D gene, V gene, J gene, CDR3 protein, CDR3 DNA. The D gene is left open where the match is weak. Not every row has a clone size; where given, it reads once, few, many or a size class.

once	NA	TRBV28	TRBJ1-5	CASSSALRGNQPQHF	TGTGCCAGCAGTTCGGCCTTGAGGGGCAATCAGCCCCAGCATTTT
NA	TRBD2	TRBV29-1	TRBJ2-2	CSVQSGTSGSSGELFF	TGCAGCGTTCAATCCGGGACTAGCGGGAGCTCGGGGGAGCTGTTTTTT
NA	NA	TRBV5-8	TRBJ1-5	CASSLAGDQPQHF	TGTGCCAGCAGCTTAGCAGGGGATCAGCCCCAGCATTTT
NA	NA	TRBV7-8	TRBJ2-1	CASSLALSSYNEQFF	TGTGCCAGCAGCTTGGCGTTAAGCTCCTACAATGAGCAGTTCTTC
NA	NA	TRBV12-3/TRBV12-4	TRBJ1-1	CASSTTVNTEAFF	TGTGCCAGCAGTACCACAGTGAACACTGAAGCTTTCTTT
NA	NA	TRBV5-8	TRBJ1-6	CASSLAGGRVHSPLHF	TGTGCCAGCAGCTTGGCCGGTGGAAGGGTGCATTCACCCCTCCACTTT
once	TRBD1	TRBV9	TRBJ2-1	CASSVGTGLYNEQFF	TGTGCCAGCAGCGTTGGGACAGGGCTATACAATGAGCAGTTCTTC
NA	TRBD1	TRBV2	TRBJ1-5	CASSGTGRNQPQHF	TGTGCCAGCAGCGGGACAGGGCGCAATCAGCCCCAGCATTTT
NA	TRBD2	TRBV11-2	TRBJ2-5	CASSLTSGSETQYF	TGTGCCAGCAGCTTAACTAGCGGGAGCGAGACCCAGTACTTC
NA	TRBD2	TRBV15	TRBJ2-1	CATSRDLRTSAYNEQFF	TGTGCCACCAGCAGAGATCTGAGGACTAGCGCCTACAATGAGCAGTTCTTC
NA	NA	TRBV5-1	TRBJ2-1	CASSLGIGNEQFF	TGCGCCAGCAGCTTGGGGATAGGGAATGAGCAGTTCTTC
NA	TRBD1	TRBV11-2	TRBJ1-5	CASSDRGNQPQHF	TGTGCCAGCAGTGACAGGGGCAATCAGCCCCAGCATTTT
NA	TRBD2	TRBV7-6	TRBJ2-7	CASSLAGGATSGGYEQYF	TGTGCCAGCAGCTTAGCGGGGGGAGCTACTAGCGGGGGCTACGAGCAGTACTTC
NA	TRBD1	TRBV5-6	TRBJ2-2	CASSPGDRVTGELFF	TGTGCCAGCAGCCCAGGGGACAGGGTCACCGGGGAGCTGTTTTTT
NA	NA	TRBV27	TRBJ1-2	CASSFVGGNYGYTF	TGTGCCAGCAGTTTTGTGGGGGGTAACTATGGCTACACCTTC
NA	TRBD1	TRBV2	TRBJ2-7	CASSRDREAYEQYF	TGTGCCAGCAGCCGGGACAGGGAGGCGTACGAGCAGTACTTC
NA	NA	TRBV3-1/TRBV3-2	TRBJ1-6	CASSRDVGTSPPHF	TGTGCCAGCAGCCGCGACGTCGGGACATCACCCCCCCACTTT
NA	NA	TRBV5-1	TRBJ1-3	CASRGAPGNTIYF	TGCGCCAGTCGAGGGGCTCCTGGAAACACCATATATTTT
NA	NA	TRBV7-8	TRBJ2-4	CASSLLEGRGIQYF	TGTGCCAGCAGCCTGCTCGAGGGTCGAGGGATTCAGTACTTC
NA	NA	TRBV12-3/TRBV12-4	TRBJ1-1	CASSFGTEAFF	TGTGCCAGCAGTTTTGGCACTGAAGCTTTCTTT
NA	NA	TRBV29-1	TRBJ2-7	CSVEAPGNEQYF	TGCAGCGTTGAAGCCCCGGGGAACGAGCAGTACTTC
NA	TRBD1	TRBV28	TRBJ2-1	CASTLPGTGIDEQFF	TGTGCCAGCACCCTTCCTGGGACAGGTATCGATGAGCAGTTCTTC
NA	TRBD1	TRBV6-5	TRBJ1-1	CASSSAGTGNTEAFF	TGTGCCAGCAGTTCCGCCGGGACAGGGAACACTGAAGCTTTCTTT
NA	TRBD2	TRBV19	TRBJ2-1	CASRPSGRYLYEEQFF	TGTGCCAGTAGACCTAGCGGGAGATACCTTTACGAAGAGCAGTTCTTC
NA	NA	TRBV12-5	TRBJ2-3	CASGLGVLGTDTQYF	TGTGCTAGTGGTTTGGGGGTTCTGGGCACAGATACGCAGTATTTT
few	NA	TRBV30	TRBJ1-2	CAWSIYYGYTF	TGTGCCTGGAGTATCTACTATGGCTACACCTTC
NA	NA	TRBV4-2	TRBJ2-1	CASSQETTRGSYNEQFF	TGTGCCAGCAGCCAAGAGACTACCCGGGGCTCCTACAATGAGCAGTTCTTC
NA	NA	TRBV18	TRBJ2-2	CASSPPTGAGYTGELFF	TGTGCCAGCTCACCACCTACCGGGGCAGGGTACACCGGGGAGCTGTTTTTT
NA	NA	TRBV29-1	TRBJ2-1	CSVESMTTAFDNEQFF	TGCAGCGTTGAAAGTATGACAACAGCTTTCGACAATGAGCAGTTCTTC
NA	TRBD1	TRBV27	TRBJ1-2	CASSWVSPDRVVYGYTF	TGTGCCAGCAGTTGGGTTTCCCCGGACAGGGTGGTCTATGGCTACACCTTC
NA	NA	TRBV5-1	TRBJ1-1	CASWLSGEAFF	TGCGCCAGCTGGCTTTCGGGGGAAGCTTTCTTT
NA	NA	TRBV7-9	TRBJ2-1	CASSPRLGEQFF	TGTGCCAGCAGCCCGAGGTTGGGGGAGCAGTTCTTC
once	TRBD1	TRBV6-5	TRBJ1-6	CASSWGDRGRSPLHF	TGTGCCAGCAGTTGGGGGGACAGGGGTAGGTCACCCCTCCACTTT
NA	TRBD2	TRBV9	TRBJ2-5	CASSVDAGAGGETQYF	TGTGCCAGCAGCGTAGATGCGGGAGCGGGGGGGGAGACCCAGTACTTC
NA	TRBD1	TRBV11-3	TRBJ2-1	CASSTGTGENEQFF	TGTGCCAGCAGCACCGGGACAGGGGAAAATGAGCAGTTCTTC
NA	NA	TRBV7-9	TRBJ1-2	CASSHPGRSNYGYTF	TGTGCCAGCAGCCACCCAGGCAGATCTAACTATGGCTACACCTTC
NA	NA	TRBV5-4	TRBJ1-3	CASSLEVDGNTIYF	TGTGCCAGCAGCTTGGAGGTCGATGGAAACACCATATATTTT
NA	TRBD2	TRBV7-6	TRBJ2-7	CASSPTSKLAGGPPSSYEQYF	TGTGCCAGCAGCCCGACTTCCAAGCTAGCGGGGGGTCCGCCTAGCTCCTACGAGCAGTACTTC
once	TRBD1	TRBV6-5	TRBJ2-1	CASSYLGGRNEQFF	TGTGCCAGCAGTTACTTAGGGGGCCGAAATGAGCAGTTCTTC
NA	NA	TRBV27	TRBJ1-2	CASSSQANYGYTF	TGTGCCAGCAGTTCACAGGCTAACTATGGCTACACCTTC
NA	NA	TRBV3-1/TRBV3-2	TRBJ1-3	CASTQVGNTIYF	TGTGCCAGCACCCAGGTCGGAAACACCATATATTTT
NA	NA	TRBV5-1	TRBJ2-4	CASSPLVRDRDIQYF	TGCGCCAGCAGCCCCCTCGTGAGGGATCGAGACATTCAGTACTTC
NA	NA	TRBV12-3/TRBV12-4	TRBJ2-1	CASTLAGPVQQFF	TGTGCCAGCACCCTGGCGGGGCCGGTACAGCAGTTCTTC
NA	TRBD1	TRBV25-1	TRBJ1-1	CASSSDRGIYTEAFF	TGTGCCAGCAGCTCGGACAGGGGAATTTACACTGAAGCTTTCTTT
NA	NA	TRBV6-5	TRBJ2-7	CASTYPGPPPYEQYF	TGTGCCAGCACCTACCCTGGGCCGCCTCCCTACGAGCAGTACTTC
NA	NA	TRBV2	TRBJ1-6	CASSEIRGDSYNSPLHF	TGTGCCAGCAGTGAAATCAGGGGTGACTCCTATAATTCACCCCTCCACTTT
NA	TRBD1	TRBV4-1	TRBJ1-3	CASSQDWGQGGYTIYF	TGCGCCAGCAGCCAAGATTGGGGACAGGGGGGATACACCATATATTTT
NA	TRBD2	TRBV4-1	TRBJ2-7	CASSQGLAGVYEQYF	TGCGCCAGCAGCCAAGGTCTAGCGGGGGTTTACGAGCAGTACTTC
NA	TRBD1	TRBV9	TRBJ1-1	CASSAPVGGTENTEAFF	TGTGCCAGCAGCGCCCCCGTGGGAGGGACAGAGAACACTGAAGCTTTCTTT
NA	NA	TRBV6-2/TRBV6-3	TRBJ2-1	CASSSRSGEFF	TGTGCCAGCAGTTCAAGATCGGGGGAGTTCTTC
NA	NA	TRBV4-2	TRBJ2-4	CASSQEGTRGENIQYF	TGTGCCAGCAGCCAAGAGGGAACGCGAGGCGAAAACATTCAGTACTTC
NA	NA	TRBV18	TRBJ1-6	CASSPNTNSPLHF	TGTGCCAGCTCACCAAACACCAATTCACCCCTCCACTTT
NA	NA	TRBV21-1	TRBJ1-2	CASSTSIQGANYGYTF	TGTGCCAGCAGCACCTCAATACAGGGGGCGAACTATGGCTACACCTTC
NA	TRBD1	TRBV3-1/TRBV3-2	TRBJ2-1	CASSPGIGGSDNEQFF	TGTGCCAGCAGCCCTGGTATAGGGGGCTCGGACAATGAGCAGTTCTTC
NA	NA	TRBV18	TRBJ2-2	CASSQRDTGELFF	TGTGCCAGCTCACAAAGGGACACCGGGGAGCTGTTTTTT